Described below is a single T cell receptor beta chain sequence and its context. Its antigen is undetermined. This specimen comes from a study of shared clonotypes between healthy human individuals. Naive CD8 isolation took CD45RO-negative cells positively selected for CCR7 and excluded terminally differentiated effector memory CD45RA+ cells. Study outcomes and limitations: With a few donors compared, around 5% of naive CD4 clonotypes were shared. Blood was the only sampled material, and tissue repertoires likely differ. Only a few donors were included, so the genetic and exposure-history diversity represented was limited.

An even split of each subset's genomic DNA across several immunoSEQ plates was performed. The table came from immunoSEQ multiplex PCR; TCRdb's copy has only in-frame clones and leaves some out. The sample records around 2,000,000 clones, about 95% being singletons. This sequence was found in a man aged 18 to 29 in good health. The sample comprised naive CD8+ T cells sorted from blood.

CDR3 DNA: TGTGCCAGCAGTTACTCGCCGGGGGGCAACTATGGCTACACCTTC. Translation: CASSYSPGGNYGYTF. The V gene is TRBV6-5, the J gene TRBJ1-2; a weak D match, TRBD1 (6 bases). V gave up 0 bases and J gave up 2 bases, with 10 bases separating them. Germline CDR1 and CDR2: MNHEY and SVGAGI. This CDR3 has 15 amino acids.